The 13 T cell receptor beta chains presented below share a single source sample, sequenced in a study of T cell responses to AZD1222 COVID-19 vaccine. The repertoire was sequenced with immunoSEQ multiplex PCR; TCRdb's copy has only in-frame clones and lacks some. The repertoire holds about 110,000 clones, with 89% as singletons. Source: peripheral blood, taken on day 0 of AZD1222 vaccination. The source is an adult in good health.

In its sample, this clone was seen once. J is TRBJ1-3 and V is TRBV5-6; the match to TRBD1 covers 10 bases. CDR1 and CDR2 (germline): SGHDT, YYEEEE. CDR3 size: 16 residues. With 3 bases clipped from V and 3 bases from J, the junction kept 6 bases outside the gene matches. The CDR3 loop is CASSYLTGGDGNTIYF. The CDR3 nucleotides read TGTGCCAGCAGCTACTTGACAGGGGGCGATGGAAACACCATATATTTT.

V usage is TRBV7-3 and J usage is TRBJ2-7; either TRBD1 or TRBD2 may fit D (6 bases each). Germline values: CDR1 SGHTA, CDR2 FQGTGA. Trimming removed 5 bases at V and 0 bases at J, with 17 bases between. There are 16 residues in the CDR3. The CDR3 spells CASSHRGPGASYEQYF. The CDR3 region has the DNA TGTGCCAGCAGCCACCGGGGGCCCGGGGCCTCCTACGAGCAGTACTTC.

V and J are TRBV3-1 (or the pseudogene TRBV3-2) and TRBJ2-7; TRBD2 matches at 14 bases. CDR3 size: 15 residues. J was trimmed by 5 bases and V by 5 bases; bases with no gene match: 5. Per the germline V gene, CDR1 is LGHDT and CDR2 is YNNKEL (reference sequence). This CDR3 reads CASSAGTSGSNEQYF. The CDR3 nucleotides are TGTGCCAGCAGCGCTGGGACTAGCGGGAGCAACGAGCAGTACTTC.

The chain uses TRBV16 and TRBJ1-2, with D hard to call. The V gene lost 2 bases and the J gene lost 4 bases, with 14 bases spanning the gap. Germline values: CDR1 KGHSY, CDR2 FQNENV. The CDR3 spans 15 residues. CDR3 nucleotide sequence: TGTGCCAGCAGCCAAGGGCAGGACCCTTTCTATGGCTACACCTTC. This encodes CASSQGQDPFYGYTF.

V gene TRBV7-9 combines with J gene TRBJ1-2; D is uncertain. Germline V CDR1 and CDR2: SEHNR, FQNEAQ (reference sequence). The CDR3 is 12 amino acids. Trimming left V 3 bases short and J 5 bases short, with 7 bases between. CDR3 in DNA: TGTGCCAGCAGCTTCGACGTGTATGGCTACACCTTC. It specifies CASSFDVYGYTF.

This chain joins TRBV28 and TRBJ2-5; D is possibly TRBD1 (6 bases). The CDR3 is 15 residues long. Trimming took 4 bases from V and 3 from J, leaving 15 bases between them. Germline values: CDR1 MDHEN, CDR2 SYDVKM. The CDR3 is CASSSDRDRKETQYF. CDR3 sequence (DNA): TGTGCCAGCAGTTCCGATCGCGACAGGAAAGAGACCCAGTACTTC.

Here the CDR3 reads CASSLAGSNIQYF. Here the CDR3 DNA reads TGTGCCAGCAGTTTGGCAGGGTCAAACATTCAGTACTTC. The rearrangement links TRBV27 to TRBJ2-4, with D possibly being TRBD1 (5 bases). The ends were cut back, 3 bases at V and 6 bases at J, with 9 bases in the middle. CDR1 and CDR2 from the germline V gene are MNHEY and SMNVEV (reference sequence). This CDR3 region has 13 residues.

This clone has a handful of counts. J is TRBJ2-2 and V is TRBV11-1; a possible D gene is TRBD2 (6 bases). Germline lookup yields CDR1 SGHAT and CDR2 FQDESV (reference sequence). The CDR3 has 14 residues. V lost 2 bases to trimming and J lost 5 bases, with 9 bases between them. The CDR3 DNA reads TGTGCCAGCAGCTTAAAACGGGAGACCGGGGAGCTGTTTTTT. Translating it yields CASSLKRETGELFF.

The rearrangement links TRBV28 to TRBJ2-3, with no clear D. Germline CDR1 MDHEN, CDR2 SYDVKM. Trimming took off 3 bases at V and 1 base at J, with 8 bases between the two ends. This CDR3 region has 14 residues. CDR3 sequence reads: CASSFLSGTDTQYF. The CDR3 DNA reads TGTGCCAGCAGTTTTCTAAGTGGCACAGATACGCAGTATTTT.

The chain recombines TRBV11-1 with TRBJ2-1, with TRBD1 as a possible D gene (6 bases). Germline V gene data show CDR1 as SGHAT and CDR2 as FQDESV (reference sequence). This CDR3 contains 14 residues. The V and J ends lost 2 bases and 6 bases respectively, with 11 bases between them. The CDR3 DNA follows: TGTGCCAGCAGCTTAAGAGTCAGGGGCAATGAGCAGTTCTTC. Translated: CASSLRVRGNEQFF.

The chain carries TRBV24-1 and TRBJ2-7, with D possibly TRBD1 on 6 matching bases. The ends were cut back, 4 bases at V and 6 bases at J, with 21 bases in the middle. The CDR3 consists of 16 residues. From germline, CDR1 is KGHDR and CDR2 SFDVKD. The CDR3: CATSEGHGQGTGEQYF. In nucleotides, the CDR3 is TGTGCCACCAGTGAAGGGCACGGGCAGGGGACGGGCGAGCAGTACTTC.

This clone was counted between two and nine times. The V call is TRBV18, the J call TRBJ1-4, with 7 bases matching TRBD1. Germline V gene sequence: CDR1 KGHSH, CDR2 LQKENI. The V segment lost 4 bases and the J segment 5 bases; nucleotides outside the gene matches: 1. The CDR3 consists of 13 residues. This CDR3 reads CASSRDSNEKLFF. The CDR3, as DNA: TGTGCCAGCTCACGGGACAGCAATGAAAAACTGTTTTTT.

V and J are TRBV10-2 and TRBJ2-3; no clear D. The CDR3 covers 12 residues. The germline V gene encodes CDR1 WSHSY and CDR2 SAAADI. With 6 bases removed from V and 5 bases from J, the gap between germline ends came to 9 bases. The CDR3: CASREPGDTQYF. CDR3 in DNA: TGCGCCAGCAGGGAGCCGGGAGATACGCAGTATTTT.